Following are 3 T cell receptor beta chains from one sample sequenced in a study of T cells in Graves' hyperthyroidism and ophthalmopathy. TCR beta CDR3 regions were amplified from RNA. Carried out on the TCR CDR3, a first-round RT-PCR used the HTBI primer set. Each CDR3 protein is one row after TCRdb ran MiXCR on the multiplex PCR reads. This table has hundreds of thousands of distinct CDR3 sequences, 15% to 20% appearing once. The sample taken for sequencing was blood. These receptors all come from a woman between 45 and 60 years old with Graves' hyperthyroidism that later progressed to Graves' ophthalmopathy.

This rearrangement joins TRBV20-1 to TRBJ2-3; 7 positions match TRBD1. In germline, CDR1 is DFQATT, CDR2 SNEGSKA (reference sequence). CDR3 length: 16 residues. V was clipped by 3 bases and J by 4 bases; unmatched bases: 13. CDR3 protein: CSASPISGGSADTQYF. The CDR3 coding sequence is TGCAGTGCTAGTCCGATATCAGGGGGATCGGCAGATACGCAGTATTTT.

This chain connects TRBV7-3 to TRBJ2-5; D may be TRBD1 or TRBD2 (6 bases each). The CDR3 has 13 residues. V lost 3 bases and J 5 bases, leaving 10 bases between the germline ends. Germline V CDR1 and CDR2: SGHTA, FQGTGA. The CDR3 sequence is CASSFQGGETQYF. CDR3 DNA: TGTGCCAGCAGCTTTCAAGGGGGGGAGACCCAGTACTTC.

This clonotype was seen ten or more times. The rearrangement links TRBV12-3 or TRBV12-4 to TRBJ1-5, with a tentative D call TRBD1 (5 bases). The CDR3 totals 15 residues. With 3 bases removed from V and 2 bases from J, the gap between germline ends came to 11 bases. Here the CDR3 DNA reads TGTGCCAGCAGTTTCGGGGGAAGGGGCAATCAGCCCCAGCATTTT. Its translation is CASSFGGRGNQPQHF.